This T cell receptor (beta chain) is from a study of identifying expanded T cells in peripheral blood. The study's findings and limits: Two-week clone count variance significantly increased as total template count grew.

In regard to this clone: Its antigen is undetermined.

Clones were read by immunoSEQ multiplex PCR, and TCRdb kept only the in-frame ones, dropping some. Among some 97,000 clones, over 75% were seen once, and the ten largest hold about 5.9%. The V gene's germline CDR1 is SGHAT and CDR2 FQDESV (reference sequence). This CDR3 contains 16 residues. Trimming pared 1 base from V and 6 bases from J, leaving 16 bases between. The sequence came from a person between 18 and 75 years old in good health. Material for sequencing was blood. The chain joins TRBV11-1 to TRBJ2-1; possible D gene TRBD2, 5 bases. CDR3 loop: CASSLGLGLDLNEQFF. CDR3 sequence (DNA): TGTGCCAGCAGCTTAGGCTTAGGACTGGACCTCAATGAGCAGTTCTTC.